These 9 T cell receptor beta chains came from one sample sequenced in a study of T cells in Graves' hyperthyroidism and ophthalmopathy. The investigators amplified TCR beta CDR3 regions from RNA transcripts. The HTBI primer set drove a first-round RT-PCR of the TCR CDR3. TCRdb ran MiXCR on the multiplex PCR reads and lists one entry per CDR3 protein. Found here are about 700,000 distinct CDR3 sequences, 14% of them singletons; the top ten hold roughly 10%. The sample was blood. The origin of the receptors is a young woman with Graves' hyperthyroidism.

This clonotype was recorded at least ten times. The rearrangement joins TRBV6-1 to TRBJ2-6; TRBD1 is a possible D gene (5 bases). V lost 5 bases, J lost 0 bases, and 8 bases lay in between. Germline CDR1 reads MNHNS; CDR2 reads SASEGT. The length of the CDR3 is 15 residues. The CDR3: CASSWGSSGANVLTF. The CDR3 nucleotides read TGTGCCAGCAGTTGGGGCAGCTCTGGGGCCAACGTCCTGACTTTC.

This clonotype has at least ten counts. The rearrangement links TRBV28 to TRBJ2-5; the match to TRBD2 covers 13 bases. In germline, CDR1 is MDHEN, CDR2 SYDVKM. V lost 3 bases, J lost 3 bases, and 7 bases stayed unmatched. The CDR3 spans 17 residues. In DNA form, the CDR3 reads TGTGCCAGCAGTTTTCCACTAGCGGGAGGGCCGGAAGAGACCCAGTACTTC. Translating it yields CASSFPLAGGPEETQYF.

There are many counts of this clonotype. CDR3 sequence: CASSLIAGGRSVGELFF. The CDR3 DNA is TGTGCCAGCAGTCTGATAGCGGGAGGCCGTTCTGTCGGGGAGCTGTTTTTT. V usage is TRBV28 and J usage is TRBJ2-2; 10 nucleotides agree with TRBD2. CDR3 size: 17 residues. Losses at the gene ends were 5 bases for V and 7 bases for J; bases not matched to a gene: 13. CDR1 is MDHEN, CDR2 SYDVKM, per germline.

There are many counts of this clonotype. The CDR3 DNA follows: TGTGCCAGCAGCTTAGCAGGGGTTGGAAACACCATATATTTT. Protein sequence: CASSLAGVGNTIYF. J is TRBJ1-3 and V is TRBV11-2; possible D gene TRBD1, 6 bases. Deletions cut 1 base from V and 3 bases from J, with 7 bases between. CDR1 SGHAT and CDR2 FQNNGV come from the germline V gene. The CDR3 covers 14 residues.

The CDR3: CASSRQQGPETQYF. The CDR3 DNA is TGTGCCAGCAGCAGACAACAGGGACCAGAGACCCAGTACTTC. The chain uses TRBV5-4 and TRBJ2-5; a possible D gene is TRBD1 (6 bases). With 4 bases removed from V and 4 bases from J, the gap between germline ends came to 14 bases. This CDR3 comprises 14 residues. The V gene's germline CDR1 is SGHNT and CDR2 YYREEE (reference sequence).

The V call is TRBV6-1, the J call TRBJ2-1; weak D call: TRBD1 (6 bases). The length of the CDR3 is 13 residues. Germline V lookup: CDR1 MNHNS, CDR2 SASEGT. Trimming took off 11 bases at V and 6 bases at J, with 17 bases between the two ends. CDR3 nucleotide sequence: TGTGCCTCCAGGGGAGCTAGTAGCAATGAGCAGTTCTTC. This codes for CASRGASSNEQFF.

The chain has TRBV12-3 or TRBV12-4 and TRBJ1-2; D is unresolved. This CDR3 has 12 amino acids. V lost 4 bases and J lost 5, with 8 bases in between. The CDR3 region is CASSSRIYGYTF. The CDR3 DNA reads as TGTGCCAGCAGTTCAAGGATTTATGGCTACACCTTC.

CDR3 nucleotide sequence: TGCAGTGCTAGAGATTATGGGGCGGGAGAGCACGAGCAGTACTTC. The encoded protein is CSARDYGAGEHEQYF. This chain joins TRBV20-1 and TRBJ2-7, with TRBD2 matching 7 bases. Unmatched junction bases numbered 10, after V lost 0 bases and J lost 5 bases. Germline CDR1 DFQATT, CDR2 SNEGSKA (reference sequence). This CDR3 spans 15 amino acids.

This clonotype was seen only a few times. Germline and junction disagree at one end, which may indicate a read error. The rearrangement uses TRBV7-3 and TRBJ2-7; 8 nucleotides match TRBD2. The CDR3 is 17 amino acids. Germline CDR1 SGHTA, CDR2 FQGTGA. The CDR3 here is CAGSLTGGASPGYEQYF. In DNA form, the CDR3 reads TGTGCCGGCAGCTTAACGGGGGGGGCAAGCCCAGGATACGAGCAGTACTTC.